The rows below give T cell receptor beta chains drawn from one sample of a study of Graves' ophthalmopathy and Graves' hyperthyroidism. TCRdb re-called the multiplex PCR reads with MiXCR, one entry per CDR3 protein. The sample includes almost 750,000 distinct CDR3 sequences, 40% seen only once; the top ten take 40% to 55%. Sequenced material: peripheral blood. These receptors all come from an adult man with Graves' ophthalmopathy. Each CDR3 is given with its conserved first and last residue. D genes are given only for firm matches. The size of a clone is reported for some rows only, either as once, few or many, or as a class for expanded clones.

clone size | J gene | V gene | D gene | CDR3 protein | CDR3 DNA
few | TRBJ1-6 | TRBV9 | NA | CASSPLPNSPLHF | TGTGCCAGCAGCCCCCTCCCTAATTCACCCCTCCACTTT
few | TRBJ1-5 | TRBV5-6 | TRBD1 | CASSKGTGGVNQPQHF | TGTGCCAGCAGCAAGGGGACAGGGGGCGTGAATCAGCCCCAGCATTTT
NA | TRBJ2-5 | TRBV7-3 | TRBD1 | CASSLIADRVETQYF | TGTGCCAGCAGCTTAATAGCCGACAGGGTAGAGACCCAGTACTTC
NA | TRBJ2-7 | TRBV2 | TRBD1 | CASSENTGTGNEQYF | TGTGCCAGCAGTGAGAATACCGGGACAGGGAACGAGCAGTACTTC
NA | TRBJ2-6 | TRBV29-1 | NA | CSVVGTYVLTF | TGCAGCGTTGTGGGGACCTACGTCCTGACTTTC
NA | TRBJ1-1 | TRBV5-1 | TRBD1 | CASRPDRDTEAFF | TGTGCCAGCAGACCTGACAGGGATACTGAAGCTTTCTTT
NA | TRBJ2-2 | TRBV12-3/TRBV12-4 | NA | CASTYNTRELFF | TGTGCCAGCACCTACAACACCAGGGAGCTGTTTTTT
many | TRBJ1-6 | TRBV2 | NA | CASNPRGASAPLHF | TGTGCCAGCAACCCCCGGGGGGCGTCGGCACCCCTCCACTTT
many | TRBJ1-1 | TRBV7-9 | NA | CASSLETATEAFF | TGTGCCAGCAGCTTAGAAACGGCGACTGAAGCTTTCTTT
few | TRBJ1-1 | TRBV7-9 | NA | CASSQAQGGEAFF | TGCGCCAGCAGCCAAGCACAGGGCGGTGAAGCTTTCTTT
few | TRBJ2-7 | TRBV7-4 | TRBD1 | CASSTRQGARNEQYF | TGTGCCAGCAGCACGAGACAGGGGGCGCGTAACGAGCAGTACTTC
NA | TRBJ1-2 | TRBV25-1 | TRBD1 | CASSLGGGISAGYTF | TGTGCCAGCAGTTTAGGAGGGGGCATATCTGCCGGCTACACCTTC
few | TRBJ1-2 | TRBV25-1 | NA | CASSDAPSGYGYTF | TGTGCCAGCAGCGATGCCCCCAGTGGCTATGGCTACACCTTC
NA | TRBJ1-4 | TRBV9 | TRBD1 | CASSHGDRGTNEKLFF | TGTGCCAGCAGCCATGGGGACAGGGGAACTAATGAAAAACTGTTTTTT
NA | TRBJ1-5 | TRBV7-9 | TRBD1 | CASSQTGGQGAYSNQPQHF | TGTGCCAGCAGCCAAACGGGTGGACAGGGGGCCTATAGCAATCAGCCCCAGCATTTT
NA | TRBJ2-5 | TRBV12-3/TRBV12-4 | NA | CATLRKQQETQYF | TGTGCCACCCTGAGGAAACAGCAAGAGACCCAGTACTTC
few | TRBJ2-5 | TRBV7-2 | NA | CASSHNRVEANGETQYF | TGTGCCAGCAGTCATAATAGGGTAGAGGCGAACGGAGAGACCCAGTACTTC
few | TRBJ1-5 | TRBV20-1 | NA | CSARIDQPQHF | TGCAGTGCTAGAATTGATCAGCCCCAGCATTTT
many | TRBJ2-5 | TRBV20-1 | NA | CSAAYRVAQYF | TGCAGTGCCGCTTACAGGGTTGCCCAGTACTTC
NA | TRBJ1-5 | TRBV24-1 | TRBD1 | CASSSRDRGRRGSNQPQHF | TGTGCCAGCAGCTCTCGGGACAGGGGGCGCCGAGGTAGCAATCAGCCCCAGCATTTT
many | TRBJ2-7 | TRBV25-1 | TRBD1 | CASRAGTANYEQYF | TGTGCCAGCAGAGCCGGGACAGCGAACTACGAGCAGTACTTC
NA | TRBJ1-1 | TRBV10-3 | TRBD1 | CAISSGGQAMNTEAFF | TGTGCCATCAGCAGTGGTGGACAGGCTATGAACACTGAAGCTTTCTTT